The source of this T cell receptor (beta chain) is a study of cytotoxic CD8 clonotypes in ibrutinib-treated CLL. Method: immunoSEQ multiplex PCR; TCRdb's copy keeps in-frame clones and lacks some. Of fewer than 35,000 clones in the sample, 85% were seen once. Notes on the study in general: Circulating CD8+ T-cell counts were tracked by baseline clonality, which exceeded that of age-matched healthy donors. Clonality increased at ibrutinib response, then returned toward baseline at progression. Public clonotypes occurred uncommonly; on treatment, they contracted or remained stable.

The germline V gene encodes CDR1 SGHRS and CDR2 YFSETQ. CDR3 length: 16 residues. With 4 bases clipped from V and 0 bases from J, the junction kept 8 bases outside the gene matches. As for this clone: The target antigen is unknown.

The receptor's source is a human donor with chronic lymphocytic leukemia. Sequences were derived from PBMCs, sampled after 24 months of ibrutinib treatment. This chain uses TRBV5-1 with TRBJ2-5, with TRBD2 matching over 8 bases. CDR3 sequence: CASSPAGAQYQETQYF. The CDR3 DNA sequence: TGCGCCAGCAGCCCAGCGGGGGCCCAGTACCAAGAGACCCAGTACTTC.